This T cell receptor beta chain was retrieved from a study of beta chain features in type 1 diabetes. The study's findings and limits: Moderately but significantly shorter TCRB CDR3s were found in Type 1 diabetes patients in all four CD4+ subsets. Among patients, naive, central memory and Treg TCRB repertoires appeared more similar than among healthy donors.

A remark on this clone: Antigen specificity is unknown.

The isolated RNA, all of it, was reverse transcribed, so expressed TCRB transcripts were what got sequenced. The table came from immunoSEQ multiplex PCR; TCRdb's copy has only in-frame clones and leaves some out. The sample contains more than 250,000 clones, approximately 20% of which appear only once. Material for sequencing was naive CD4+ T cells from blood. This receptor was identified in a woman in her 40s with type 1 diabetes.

The CDR3 bases are TGCGCCAGCAGCCAAGGTACTTACTCTGGGGCCAACGTCCTGACTTTC. This codes for CASSQGTYSGANVLTF. The rearrangement links TRBV4-3 to TRBJ2-6; D not resolved. The V gene lost 1 base and the J gene lost 0 bases, with 7 bases spanning the gap. This CDR3 is built from 16 residues. CDR1 LGHNA and CDR2 YSLEER come from the germline V gene.